Below, 21 T cell receptor beta chains from the same sample are listed, as sequenced in a study of CD8 T cells in ankylosing spondylitis (dated by TCRdb to 2016 to 2017). What the study reported, not specific to this receptor: A TCR beta motif made up of several highly homologous amino acid variants appeared to be characteristic of blood from ankylosing spondylitis patients.

Library preparation employed 5' RACE. Sequencing was carried out with an Illumina HiSeq 2500. The raw public reads went through TCRdb reprocessing: fastp at Q25, MiXCR clone calling, in-frame beta chains kept. Rows are unified per CDR3 protein, each entry keeping the most common DNA and genes. This sample comprises fewer than 550,000 distinct CDR3 sequences, 5.3% of them detected only once. The leading ten clones occupy roughly 3.2% of the sample. Their recognized antigens are unknown. Sequenced input: blood, either unsorted or a sorted T cell fraction (not recorded which). The receptors were gathered from a male donor with ankylosing spondylitis.

This clonotype was recorded at least ten times. The V gene is TRBV6-5, the J gene TRBJ1-5; D unresolved. The CDR3 is 12 residues long. V was pared by 6 bases and J by 11 bases, with 14 bases between. Germline CDR1 and CDR2: MNHEY and SVGAGI. Written as DNA, the CDR3 is TGTGCCAGCAGCCACCGTAAAGGGACCCAGCATTTT. Translated, it gives CASSHRKGTQHF.

This clonotype was detected a few times. The chain is built from TRBV7-9 and TRBJ2-7, with 7 bases lining up with TRBD2. The CDR3 totals 13 residues. CDR1 SEHNR and CDR2 FQNEAQ come from the germline V gene (reference sequence). V lost 7 bases and J lost 5; bases outside the gene matches: 8. CDR3 amino acids: CASNPLGGDEQYF. In DNA form, the CDR3 reads TGTGCCAGCAACCCCCTGGGGGGGGACGAGCAGTACTTC.

This clonotype has at least ten counts. In nucleotides, the CDR3 is TGTGCCAGCAGCCCGATAGGGGAGGATGAAAAACTGTTTTTT. It translates to CASSPIGEDEKLFF. The chain uses TRBV7-9 and TRBJ1-4; possibly TRBD1 for D (5 bases). V was cut by 5 bases and J by 6 bases, with 13 bases left in between. The length of the CDR3 is 14 residues. Germline V gene data show CDR1 as SEHNR and CDR2 as FQNEAQ (reference sequence).

This clonotype was found many times. This chain uses TRBV7-9 with TRBJ2-7; TRBD2 is a possible D gene (5 bases). Trimming pared 4 bases from V and 1 base from J, leaving 14 bases between. The V gene's germline CDR1 is SEHNR and CDR2 FQNEAQ (reference sequence). The CDR3 is made up of 15 amino acids. CDR3 coding DNA: TGTGCCAGCAGCTCGCCCCTAGCTGGATCCTACGAGCAGTACTTC. Protein: CASSSPLAGSYEQYF.

This clonotype was counted ten times or more. The chain carries TRBV20-1 and TRBJ2-7; 10 bases are a match to TRBD2. With 6 bases clipped from V and 3 bases from J, the junction kept 5 bases outside the gene matches. Germline V CDR1 and CDR2: DFQATT, SNEGSKA (reference sequence). CDR3 length: 13 amino acids. The DNA for the CDR3 is TGCAGTGCGTTTAGCGGGGGGCACTACGAGCAGTACTTC. It encodes CSAFSGGHYEQYF.

Only a few counts were recorded for this clonotype. The J gene is TRBJ2-7, the V gene TRBV11-2, with 7 nucleotides matching TRBD1. J was trimmed by 2 bases and V by 4 bases; bases with no gene match: 8. From germline, CDR1 is SGHAT and CDR2 FQNNGV. This CDR3 has 15 residues. The chain's CDR3 is CASSSLRTGTYEQYF. The CDR3 bases are TGTGCCAGCAGCTCCTTAAGGACAGGCACCTACGAGCAGTACTTC.

The chain recombines TRBV6-1 with TRBJ2-7; D unclear. The CDR3 contains 14 residues. Trimming cost V 8 bases and J 5 bases, with 19 bases left between them. Per germline, CDR1 MNHNS and CDR2 SASEGT. The CDR3 DNA reads TGTGCCAGCGCCCATGAAGGTCTGGGCAACGAGCAGTACTTC. Its protein product is CASAHEGLGNEQYF.

This clonotype occurred many times. This rearrangement joins TRBV29-1 to TRBJ2-2; the D call may be TRBD1 or TRBD2 (5 bases each). The germline V gene has CDR1 SQVTM and CDR2 ANQGSEA. The germline V and J ends were trimmed by 8 bases and 3 bases, with 10 bases remaining between them. This CDR3 has 12 amino acids. The CDR3 coding sequence is TGCAGCATACGGGACCACACCGGGGAGCTGTTTTTT. Its translation: CSIRDHTGELFF.

Only a few counts were recorded for this clonotype. The chain combines TRBV15 with TRBJ2-7; D gene unclear. The CDR3 extends over 16 amino acids. Germline V lookup: CDR1 LNHNV, CDR2 YYDKDF (reference sequence). Between the trimmed V and J ends, which lost 1 base and 3 bases, there was a span of 16 bases. For the CDR3, the DNA is TGTGCCACCAGCAGAGGCCGGAATAGCCCGGACTACGAGCAGTACTTC. Protein: CATSRGRNSPDYEQYF.

The rearrangement joins TRBV20-1 to TRBJ1-2, with D possibly TRBD1 on 5 matching bases. CDR1 DFQATT and CDR2 SNEGSKA come from the germline V gene (reference sequence). The CDR3 totals 14 residues. Here the CDR3 reads CSTRDGGPQKGYTF. The CDR3 DNA follows: TGCAGCACTAGGGATGGGGGACCTCAAAAGGGCTACACCTTC.

There are many counts of this clonotype. V and J are TRBV7-9 and TRBJ1-1; 7 nucleotides align to TRBD1. J was trimmed by 1 base and V by 3 bases; bases with no gene match: 5. The CDR3 runs 15 residues. Germline V gene sequence: CDR1 SEHNR, CDR2 FQNEAQ (reference sequence). This CDR3 reads CASSFTGAPNTEAFF. For the CDR3, the DNA is TGTGCCAGCAGCTTCACAGGGGCCCCGAACACTGAAGCTTTCTTT.

J is TRBJ1-5 and V is TRBV7-2; TRBD1 matches 7 bases. Germline CDR1 reads SGHTA; CDR2 reads FQGNSA. V was clipped by 5 bases and J by 7 bases; unmatched bases: 5. The CDR3 extends over 13 amino acids. The CDR3 region has the DNA TGTGCCAGCAGCAGGGGGCTCATGCAGCCCCAGCATTTT. It translates to CASSRGLMQPQHF.

Ten or more counts support this clonotype. The J gene is TRBJ1-6, the V gene TRBV5-1, with 7 bases identical to TRBD1. The CDR3 has 13 amino acids. V shed 4 bases, J shed 8 bases, and the junction held 3 bases outside the gene matches. Per germline, CDR1 SGHRS and CDR2 YFSETQ. CDR3 DNA sequence: TGCGCCAGCAGCATCGACAGGGATTCACCCCTCCACTTT. It codes for CASSIDRDSPLHF.

Many counts were recorded for this clonotype. The chain carries TRBV5-1 and TRBJ2-1; 10 nucleotides align to TRBD1. This CDR3 comprises 15 residues. V shed 4 bases, J shed 5 bases, and the junction held 6 bases outside the gene matches. Germline V gene lookup returns CDR1 SGHRS and CDR2 YFSETQ. CDR3 bases: TGCGCCAGCAGCACGACAGGGGGCCAGCACAATGAGCAGTTCTTC. Translated: CASSTTGGQHNEQFF.

V gene TRBV3-1 combines with J gene TRBJ2-1, with a possible D match to TRBD1 (6 bases). The germline CDR1 and CDR2 sequences are LGHDT and YNNKEL (reference sequence). The V end lost 6 bases, the J end lost 2 bases, and 26 bases lay between the germline ends. The CDR3 is 19 amino acids. The CDR3 loop reads CASSRLRGLVLSTYNEQFF. The CDR3 DNA follows: TGTGCCAGCAGTCGACTTAGGGGGTTGGTACTCTCAACCTACAATGAGCAGTTCTTC.

Ten or more counts support this clonotype. The chain combines TRBV20-1 with TRBJ2-3, with 9 bases that match TRBD1. After removal of 4 bases from V and 6 bases from J, the junction contained 5 bases not matched to a gene. Germline lookup yields CDR1 DFQATT and CDR2 SNEGSKA (reference sequence). The CDR3 contains 13 residues. The CDR3: CSATRTGVDTQYF. The CDR3 DNA reads as TGCAGTGCTACCAGGACAGGGGTGGATACGCAGTATTTT.

At least ten counts were recorded for this clonotype. This chain joins TRBV12-3 or TRBV12-4 and TRBJ1-2, with D perhaps TRBD1 (5 bases). Trimming took off 4 bases at V and 5 bases at J, with 8 bases between the two ends. This CDR3 region has 12 residues. This CDR3 is CASSSGPYGYTF. CDR3 DNA sequence: TGTGCCAGCAGTTCAGGGCCGTATGGCTACACCTTC.

This clonotype has only a few counts. The genes are TRBV3-1 and TRBJ1-6; the D is unclear. The V gene's germline CDR1 is LGHDT and CDR2 YNNKEL (reference sequence). The CDR3 is 16 residues long. Trimming stripped 0 bases from V and 0 bases from J, with 6 bases between. The CDR3 nucleotides read TGTGCCAGCAGCCAAGAGGGCGGCTCCTATAATTCACCCCTCCACTTT. Translation: CASSQEGGSYNSPLHF.

In its sample, this clonotype was seen a few times. No conserved phenylalanine or tryptophan is present at the end of the CDR3, so a read error is the likely explanation. The genes are TRBV5-1 and TRBJ1-1; possibly TRBD1 for D (5 bases). V was cut by 1 base and J by 7 bases, with 8 bases left in between. CDR3 length equals 12 residues. The germline V gene encodes CDR1 SGHRS and CDR2 YFSETQ. This CDR3 reads CASSLFRGEAFL. CDR3 bases: TGCGCCAGCAGCTTGTTTAGGGGTGAAGCTTTCCTT.

The chain has TRBV19 and TRBJ1-1; D is ambiguous. CDR3 length: 13 amino acids. The V and J ends lost 6 bases and 1 base respectively, with 9 bases between them. Germline V gives CDR1 LNHDA, CDR2 SQIVND (reference sequence). CDR3 in amino acids: CASSWTTNTEAFF. CDR3 DNA sequence: TGTGCCAGTAGCTGGACGACGAACACTGAAGCTTTCTTT.

This clonotype was seen many times. The chain employs TRBV20-1 and TRBJ2-2; D unresolved. The germline V gene has CDR1 DFQATT and CDR2 SNEGSKA (reference sequence). This CDR3 spans 14 amino acids. Trimming stripped 5 bases from V and 3 bases from J, with 13 bases between. The CDR3 sequence: CSAPGESYTGELFF. The CDR3 DNA reads as TGCAGTGCTCCAGGCGAATCTTACACCGGGGAGCTGTTTTTT.